The rows below give T cell receptor beta chains drawn from one sample of a study of cytomegalovirus exposure and HLA in healthy donors. Here immunoSEQ multiplex PCR was the method, and the copy in TCRdb shows in-frame clones only, minus some. The sample has roughly 200,000 clones, approximately 82% seen once; the top ten hold approximately 1.5%. Sequenced input: PBMCs. Every receptor here comes from a woman in her late teens or twenties in good health and CMV-seronegative. Each CDR3 is given with its conserved first and last residue. D genes are given only for firm matches. Some rows mark clone size as missing; the rest say once, few, many or name a class of expanded clone.

cdr3_length j_call v_call d_call clone_size cdr3_aa cdr3_nt
14 TRBJ2-2 TRBV18 - - CASSPNGGTGELFF TGTGCCAGCTCACCAAATGGAGGCACCGGGGAGCTGTTTTTT
16 TRBJ2-1 TRBV9 TRBD2 - CASSVDFTSGYNEQFF TGTGCCAGCAGCGTCGATTTCACTAGCGGCTACAATGAGCAGTTCTTC
17 TRBJ1-1 TRBV30 TRBD1 - CAWQSGGHPPTYTEAFF TGTGCCTGGCAATCAGGGGGTCACCCCCCTACTTACACTGAAGCTTTCTTT
16 TRBJ2-1 TRBV7-2 TRBD2 - CASKDRGLAGVNEQFF TGTGCCAGCAAAGATAGGGGGCTAGCGGGAGTCAATGAGCAGTTCTTC
12 TRBJ1-2 TRBV19 - - CASKARGSGYTF TGTGCCAGTAAGGCCAGGGGAAGCGGCTACACCTTC
14 TRBJ1-4 TRBV2 - - CASSDGRTNEKLFF TGTGCCAGCAGTGACGGGAGGACTAATGAAAAACTGTTTTTT
16 TRBJ2-5 TRBV4-1 - - CASSQAFQGGRETQYF TGCGCCAGCAGCCAAGCATTTCAGGGAGGCAGAGAGACCCAGTACTTC
15 TRBJ1-1 TRBV9 - - CASSEGGTSNTEAFF TGTGCCAGCAGCGAAGGAGGGACTTCCAACACTGAAGCTTTCTTT
15 TRBJ2-7 TRBV5-1 TRBD1 - CASSPGQGGSYEQYF TGCGCCAGCAGCCCAGGACAGGGAGGCTCCTACGAGCAGTACTTC
16 TRBJ2-1 TRBV27 TRBD2 - CASSPLRAGGPDEQFF TGTGCCAGCAGTCCCTTACGGGCGGGAGGGCCCGATGAGCAGTTCTTC
18 TRBJ2-3 TRBV7-9 TRBD2 - CASSTHAGLAEVTDTQYF TGTGCCAGCAGCACTCACGCGGGACTAGCGGAAGTCACAGATACGCAGTATTTT
16 TRBJ2-1 TRBV5-4 TRBD2 - CASSPLAGAGNNEQFF TGTGCCAGCAGCCCCCTAGCGGGAGCGGGGAACAATGAGCAGTTCTTC
14 TRBJ2-7 TRBV7-8 - - CASSRGGPLDEQYF TGTGCCAGCAGCCGAGGAGGGCCCTTGGACGAGCAGTACTTC
19 TRBJ2-7 TRBV2 TRBD1 - CASSDPGQGIAEYLYEQYF TGTGCCAGCAGCGACCCGGGACAGGGCATAGCGGAATACCTATACGAGCAGTACTTC
15 TRBJ1-4 TRBV30 - once CAWEPPRATNEKLFF TGTGCCTGGGAGCCGCCCAGGGCAACTAATGAAAAACTGTTTTTT
15 TRBJ2-3 TRBV6-6 - - CVSLRGPDSADTQYF TGTGTCAGTCTTCGCGGTCCCGATTCAGCAGATACGCAGTATTTT
13 TRBJ1-1 TRBV29-1 - - CSVDSGSNRPAFF TGCAGCGTTGACTCGGGTTCAAACCGGCCCGCTTTCTTT
15 TRBJ2-7 TRBV27 TRBD1 few CASSLQGSGYYEQYF TGTGCCAGCAGTCTACAGGGGTCCGGCTACTACGAGCAGTACTTC
15 TRBJ1-2 TRBV30 - - CAWRTDRTASYGYTF TGTGCCTGGAGAACCGACCGGACAGCTTCCTATGGCTACACCTTC
13 TRBJ2-7 TRBV28 - - CASSSHDRSEQYF TGTGCCAGCAGTTCCCACGACAGGAGCGAGCAGTACTTC
12 TRBJ2-1 TRBV10-1 TRBD1 - CASSQGANEQFF TGCGCCAGCAGTCAGGGGGCCAATGAGCAGTTCTTC
16 TRBJ2-1 TRBV5-6 TRBD2 - CASSLATAGTYNEQFF TGTGCCAGCAGCTTGGCCACAGCGGGGACCTACAATGAGCAGTTCTTC
14 TRBJ1-1 TRBV28 - - CASLVGQRNTEAFF TGTGCCAGCCTAGTCGGACAGAGGAACACTGAAGCTTTCTTT
14 TRBJ1-2 TRBV6-5 TRBD1 - CASSRGQPSGGYTF TGTGCCAGCAGCCGGGGACAGCCTTCGGGTGGCTACACCTTC